The 3 T cell receptor beta chains below come from one sample, sequenced in a study of CD8 T cells in ankylosing spondylitis. Study conclusions and caveats: What seemed typical of ankylosing spondylitis blood was a TCR beta motif built from under 10 highly homologous variants.

TCRdb reanalysed the 5' RACE reads using MiXCR and keeps one entry per CDR3 protein. The table includes hundreds of thousands of distinct CDR3 sequences, approximately 12% detected once. Antigens for these TCRs are unknown. Input material: blood, either unsorted or a sorted T cell fraction (not recorded which). These receptors all stem from a male donor with ankylosing spondylitis.

V and J are TRBV29-1 and TRBJ2-3; D is undetermined. CDR3 length: 11 amino acids. Germline-derived CDR1 and CDR2 are SQVTM and ANQGSEA. The V gene lost 4 bases and the J gene lost 6 bases, with 8 bases spanning the gap. The CDR3 sequence is CSVGLFDTQYF. The CDR3 nucleotides are TGCAGCGTTGGACTCTTTGATACGCAGTATTTT.

In this sample, this clonotype turned up many times. The V and J genes are TRBV20-1 and TRBJ1-2, with D possibly TRBD1 on 5 matching bases. The CDR3 extends over 14 amino acids. Between the trimmed V and J ends, which lost 5 bases and 4 bases, there was a span of 17 bases. The germline CDR1 and CDR2 sequences are DFQATT and SNEGSKA (reference sequence). The DNA for the CDR3 is TGCAGTGCTCCCAGGGAGTACGGCCTCTATGGCTACACCTTC. It yields the protein CSAPREYGLYGYTF.

This clonotype was seen only a few times. V and J are TRBV5-1 and TRBJ2-7; D call uncertain. CDR1 and CDR2 (germline): SGHRS, YFSETQ. The CDR3 is 14 amino acids. The germline V and J ends were trimmed by 3 bases and 2 bases, with 12 bases remaining between them. The CDR3 sequence: CASSSGPVPYEQYF. For the CDR3, the DNA is TGCGCCAGCAGCTCCGGGCCTGTCCCCTACGAGCAGTACTTC.